This T cell receptor (beta chain) was identified in a study of T-cell reconstitution after alpha-beta-depleted transplantation in children. This sample's TCRbeta library carried unique molecular identifier barcodes. TCRdb re-analysed the PCR reads in MiXCR, keeping a single row per CDR3 protein. The repertoire holds over 550,000 distinct CDR3 sequences, with roughly 10% as singletons. This clonotype has a handful of counts. Germline assignment: CDR1 SGHTA and CDR2 FQGTGA. The CDR3 has 17 residues. The J segment lost 5 bases and the V segment lost 5 bases, leaving 12 bases of the junction unmatched. The input for sequencing was PBMCs from the stem cell graft donor, taken from the stem cell graft. The sequence came from a human donor who donated a stem cell graft to a child with acute myeloid leukemia. This chain connects TRBV7-3 to TRBJ2-1; 10 nucleotides match TRBD2. The CDR3 DNA is TGTGCCAGCAGCCGTCTTGGACTAGCGGAAAAAAACAATGAGCAGTTCTTC. Translation gives CASSRLGLAEKNNEQFF.